These 13 T cell receptor beta chains were all obtained from the same sample, sequenced in a study of CD8 T cells in ankylosing spondylitis. TCRdb passed the 5' RACE reads through MiXCR, listing each CDR3 protein once. The sample has more than 100,000 distinct CDR3 sequences, over 9.5% seen once; the top ten hold over 4%. Sample: blood, either unsorted or a sorted T cell fraction (not recorded which). All receptors come from a female donor with ankylosing spondylitis or in good health (not recorded which).

This clonotype was observed many times. J is TRBJ2-5 and V is TRBV5-1; TRBD1 matches 7 bases. Germline V gives CDR1 SGHRS, CDR2 YFSETQ. This CDR3 has 17 residues. Trimming removed 4 bases from V and 4 bases from J; junction bases left unmatched: 16. CDR3 sequence (DNA): TGCGCCAGCAGCCCTCCTCAAGGACAGGTTCGAATAGAGACCCAGTACTTC. As protein: CASSPPQGQVRIETQYF. The whole variable domain, filled in from reference TRBV5-1 and TRBJ2-5, reads KAGVTQTPRYLIKTRGQQVTLSCSPISGHRSVSWYQQTPGQGLQFLFEYFSETQRNKGNFPGRFSGRQFSNSRSEMNVSTLELGDSALYLCASSPPQGQVRIETQYFGPGTRLLVL.

This clonotype was counted at least ten times. V and J are TRBV7-8 and TRBJ2-7; D uncertain. Looked up from germline, CDR1 is SGHVS and CDR2 is FQNEAQ. V gave up 3 bases and J gave up 5 bases, with 5 bases separating them. This CDR3 is built from 11 residues. The CDR3 coding sequence is TGTGCCAGCAGCTTTAGAGACGAGCAGTACTTC. Protein: CASSFRDEQYF. Full variable domain (remainder filled in from reference TRBV7-8 and TRBJ2-7): GAGVSQSPRYKVAKRGQDVALRCDPISGHVSLFWYQQALGQGPEFLTYFQNEAQLDKSGLPSDRFFAERPEGSVSTLKIQRTQQEDSAVYLCASSFRDEQYFGPGTRLTVT.

This clonotype was recorded at least ten times. The V call is TRBV7-6, the J call TRBJ1-1, with TRBD1 matching 7 bases. This CDR3 has 16 amino acids. Germline lookup yields CDR1 SGHVS and CDR2 FNYEAQ. V shed 1 base and J 4 bases; nucleotides not matched to a gene: 9. The chain's CDR3 is CASSLGQGVEATEAFF. The CDR3 DNA is TGTGCCAGCAGCTTAGGACAGGGCGTGGAGGCCACTGAAGCTTTCTTT.

This clonotype was observed many times. The chain joins TRBV28 to TRBJ2-2; D gene unclear. Germline V CDR1 and CDR2: MDHEN, SYDVKM. Trimming stripped 6 bases from V and 5 bases from J, with 4 bases between. The CDR3 loop spans 11 amino acids. This CDR3 reads CASRGTGELFF. The CDR3 DNA sequence: TGTGCCAGCAGAGGAACCGGGGAGCTGTTTTTT.

The chain couples TRBV9 to TRBJ2-2; D may correspond to TRBD1 or TRBD2 (7 bases each). Between the trimmed V and J ends, which lost 4 bases and 6 bases, there was a span of 16 bases. Germline loops: CDR1 SGDLS, CDR2 YYNGEE. The CDR3 contains 15 residues. CDR3 nucleotide sequence: TGTGCCAGCAGCCAGGGGGGGGGCATGGCCGGGGAGCTGTTTTTT. This translates into CASSQGGGMAGELFF.

The table lists this clonotype with a few counts. CDR3 nucleotides: TGTGCCAGTAGTATCGCCGGACAGGGGAGCACCGGGGAGCTGTTTTTT. Translating it yields CASSIAGQGSTGELFF. V gene TRBV19 combines with J gene TRBJ2-2; 9 bases are shared with TRBD1. Germline V gene lookup returns CDR1 LNHDA and CDR2 SQIVND (reference sequence). CDR3 length: 16 amino acids. The ends lost 3 bases at V and 4 bases at J; junction bases unmatched: 6.

This clonotype was seen at least ten times. V gene TRBV12-3 or TRBV12-4 combines with J gene TRBJ2-4; TRBD2 matches at 7 bases. After removal of 5 bases from V and 5 bases from J, the junction contained 3 bases not matched to a gene. CDR3 length equals 13 residues. The CDR3 nucleotides are TGTGCCAGCAGTGGACTAGTCCAAAACATTCAGTACTTC. Its protein is CASSGLVQNIQYF.

This clonotype was observed at least ten times. The V call is TRBV5-1, the J call TRBJ2-7; D perhaps matches TRBD2 (6 bases). V lost 0 bases and J lost 5, with 15 bases in between. CDR1 is SGHRS and CDR2 is YFSETQ in the germline V gene. The CDR3 runs 15 residues. CDR3 region: CASSLESGSPDEQYF. For the CDR3, the DNA is TGCGCCAGCAGCTTGGAGAGCGGGTCTCCCGACGAGCAGTACTTC.

This clonotype was picked up many times. The V gene is TRBV5-1, the J gene TRBJ2-1, with 7 positions matching TRBD1. V dropped 4 bases and J dropped 5; count of bases not matched to a gene: 12. From germline, CDR1 is SGHRS and CDR2 YFSETQ. The CDR3 is 16 residues long. CDR3 region: CASSTGQATFNNEQFF. CDR3 bases: TGCGCCAGCAGCACAGGACAGGCTACATTCAACAATGAGCAGTTCTTC.

The sample holds many counts of this clonotype. V usage is TRBV7-6 and J usage is TRBJ1-3; D is unclear. The V and J ends lost 10 bases and 0 bases respectively, with 4 bases between them. CDR1 is SGHVS and CDR2 is FNYEAQ in the germline V gene. The CDR3 loop spans 11 amino acids. CDR3 sequence: CAIYSGNTIYF. The CDR3 nucleotides read TGTGCCATATACTCTGGAAACACCATATATTTT.

This clonotype was picked up many times. The V gene is TRBV7-8, the J gene TRBJ2-3; 7 positions match TRBD2. The CDR3 spans 15 residues. The germline V gene encodes CDR1 SGHVS and CDR2 FQNEAQ. V shed 3 bases, J shed 3 bases, and the junction held 6 bases outside the gene matches. This CDR3 is CASSFRLAGTDTQYF. DNA of the CDR3: TGTGCCAGCAGCTTTCGACTAGCTGGGACAGATACGCAGTATTTT.

The sample holds many counts of this clonotype. V gene TRBV6-2 or TRBV6-3 combines with J gene TRBJ1-5, with TRBD1 identical over 7 bases. Germline V gene sequence: CDR1 MNHEY, CDR2 SVGEGT. This CDR3 has 16 amino acids. The V gene end was trimmed by 1 base and the J gene end by 4 bases; junction bases not matched to a gene: 7. The CDR3: CASSYLGGAGNQPQHF. CDR3 sequence (DNA): TGTGCCAGCAGTTACTTAGGGGGCGCAGGAAATCAGCCCCAGCATTTT.

This clonotype was seen repeatedly, ten times or more. This chain uses TRBV12-3 or TRBV12-4 with TRBJ1-1; no clear D. Trimming stripped 2 bases from V and 4 bases from J, with 8 bases between. This CDR3 spans 13 amino acids. This CDR3 reads CASSLQIRTEAFF. For the CDR3, the DNA is TGTGCCAGCAGTTTACAGATTCGCACTGAAGCTTTCTTT.